A single sample is the source of the 24 T cell receptor beta chains below, sequenced in a study of beta chain features in type 1 diabetes. Investigators reverse transcribed all isolated RNA, so they sequenced expressed TCRB transcripts. Here immunoSEQ multiplex PCR was the method, and the copy in TCRdb shows in-frame clones only, minus some. This table has around 160,000 clones, about 51% appearing once. The sequenced material came from Tregs from blood. These receptors originate from a man younger than 35 in good health.

The chain joins TRBV28 to TRBJ2-5; D uncertain. The J call may be in error: the DNA end matches TRBJ2-7 better. The CDR3 spans 11 residues. Germline-derived CDR1 and CDR2 are MDHEN and SYDVKM. The CDR3 DNA sequence: TGTGCCAGCAGTTTAGGGCGCGAGCAGTACTTC. Amino acid sequence: CASSLGREQYF.

This clone showed up just a few times. V is TRBV7-9 and J is TRBJ1-4; maybe TRBD1 (6 bases). This CDR3 comprises 13 residues. Germline-derived CDR1 and CDR2 are SEHNR and FQNEAQ (reference sequence). The CDR3 DNA follows: TGTGCTGGAAGCAGGGGCGGGAGTGAAAAACTGTTTTTT. Residues: CAGSRGGSEKLFF.

V gene TRBV6-6 combines with J gene TRBJ1-5; tentative D call: TRBD1 (5 bases). The CDR3 length is 16 residues. Germline loops: CDR1 MNHNY, CDR2 SVGAGI (reference sequence). V lost 0 bases and J lost 5, with 14 bases in between. The CDR3 reads CASSYSRSQGDQPQHF. CDR3 bases: TGTGCCAGCAGTTACTCTAGAAGCCAAGGGGATCAGCCCCAGCATTTT.

This clone was seen only once. CDR3: CASSPKSLPEAQYF. As DNA, the CDR3 is TGTGCCTCGAGCCCTAAATCCCTGCCGGAGGCGCAGTATTTT. This sequence joins TRBV30 and TRBJ2-3; D is perhaps TRBD2 (5 bases). Between the trimmed V and J ends, which lost 7 bases and 10 bases, there was a span of 24 bases. This CDR3 is built from 14 residues. Germline CDR1 is GTSNPN and CDR2 is SVGIG (reference sequence).

V gene TRBV6-5 combines with J gene TRBJ2-2; D perhaps matches TRBD1 (6 bases). This CDR3 has 15 residues. V was trimmed by 2 bases and J by 3 bases, leaving 10 bases between them. Germline V gene lookup returns CDR1 MNHEY and CDR2 SVGAGI. In DNA form, the CDR3 reads TGTGCCAGCAGTTACGGGCGGACAGACACCGGGGAGCTGTTTTTT. It translates to CASSYGRTDTGELFF.

This clone was seen only a few times. The CDR3 DNA reads TGTGCCTGGAGTGTAATGGCAGGGCCCTATGGCTACACCTTC. Translating gives CAWSVMAGPYGYTF. This chain connects TRBV30 to TRBJ1-2; the D gene is possibly TRBD1 (5 bases). From germline, CDR1 is GTSNPN and CDR2 SVGIG (reference sequence). The V end lost 0 bases, the J end lost 4 bases, and 12 bases lay between the germline ends. This CDR3 spans 14 amino acids.

This sequence joins TRBV28 and TRBJ1-5; tentatively, D is TRBD1 (5 bases). The CDR3 is made up of 12 amino acids. Germline V lookup: CDR1 MDHEN, CDR2 SYDVKM. The V end was cut by 7 bases, the J end by 7 bases, with 11 bases between. CDR3 DNA sequence: TGTGCCAGCATTACAGGAGAACAGCCCCAGCATTTT. It translates to CASITGEQPQHF.

This clone appeared a few times. The chain links TRBV7-2 to TRBJ2-1, with a possible D match to TRBD2 (6 bases). This CDR3 has 16 residues. Germline lookup yields CDR1 SGHTA and CDR2 FQGNSA. V was trimmed by 7 bases and J by 9 bases, leaving 25 bases between them. CDR3 sequence (DNA): TGTGCCAGCAAACCAGCGGGCGTACAGGCCGGGGGTGAGCAGTTCTTC. Its protein is CASKPAGVQAGGEQFF.

This clone was picked up a small number of times. This chain connects TRBV5-6 to TRBJ2-1; TRBD2 agrees at 9 bases. With 4 bases clipped from V and 3 bases from J, the junction kept 11 bases outside the gene matches. The CDR3 spans 17 residues. CDR1 and CDR2 (germline): SGHDT, YYEEEE. CDR3 amino acids: CASSPSGADLNYNEQFF. CDR3 nucleotide sequence: TGTGCCAGCAGCCCTAGCGGGGCCGACCTTAACTACAATGAGCAGTTCTTC.

This clone was seen a single time. The chain employs TRBV7-3 and TRBJ2-3; D possibly corresponds to TRBD2 (7 bases). From germline, CDR1 is SGHTA and CDR2 FQGTGA. V lost 8 bases and J lost 0, with 15 bases in between. The CDR3 extends over 15 amino acids. This CDR3 is CASREGGYSTDTQYF. The CDR3 region has the DNA TGTGCCAGCCGCGAGGGGGGGTATAGCACAGATACGCAGTATTTT.

This chain links TRBV7-2 with TRBJ1-1; D call uncertain. Germline CDR1 reads SGHTA; CDR2 reads FQGNSA. Trimming shortened V by 3 bases and J by 0 bases, and 8 bases separated the two germline ends. The CDR3 contains 14 residues. The DNA for the CDR3 is TGTGCCAGCAGCTTGGGCAGGATGAACACTGAAGCTTTCTTT. Protein: CASSLGRMNTEAFF.

The chain carries TRBV7-2 and TRBJ2-1, with D maybe TRBD2 (5 bases). CDR3 size: 14 residues. CDR1 and CDR2 (germline): SGHTA, FQGNSA. Trimming pared 5 bases from V and 1 base from J, leaving 9 bases between. CDR3 coding DNA: TGTGCCAGCAGCCCCGGGGTATCCTACAATGAGCAGTTCTTC. Its protein product is CASSPGVSYNEQFF.

DNA of the CDR3: TGTGCCAGCAGCCTCACTAGCGGGGGGGCGGGTACGCAGTATTTT. Translating it yields CASSLTSGGAGTQYF. V gene TRBV7-9 combines with J gene TRBJ2-3; 13 nucleotides agree with TRBD2. V gave up 5 bases and J gave up 8 bases; unmatched junction bases: 7. The CDR3 is 15 amino acids. Germline V lookup: CDR1 SEHNR, CDR2 FQNEAQ (reference sequence).

This clone was detected a few times. This rearrangement joins TRBV19 to TRBJ2-2; weak D call: TRBD1 (6 bases). The germline CDR1 and CDR2 sequences are LNHDA and SQIVND (reference sequence). This CDR3 is 16 amino acids long. V was clipped by 6 bases and J by 1 base, with 15 bases between them. Written as DNA, the CDR3 is TGTGCCAGTAGGGGGATCCGGGACAAGAACACCGGGGAGCTGTTTTTT. Its translation is CASRGIRDKNTGELFF.

This clone was counted between two and nine times. The chain combines TRBV4-3 with TRBJ1-1, with D unclear. Germline V gene lookup returns CDR1 LGHNA and CDR2 YSLEER. The CDR3 is made up of 15 amino acids. Trimming took 1 base from V and 0 from J, leaving 9 bases between them. In nucleotides, the CDR3 is TGCGCCAGCAGCCAAGGTCCCAGTCTGAACACTGAAGCTTTCTTT. Translated, it gives CASSQGPSLNTEAFF.

The V gene is TRBV28, the J gene TRBJ1-5; 7 bases are a match to TRBD1. From germline, CDR1 is MDHEN and CDR2 SYDVKM. With V trimmed by 6 bases and J by 3 bases, 20 bases remained unmatched. There are 19 residues in the CDR3. The CDR3 here is CASRIRRDRLGVPNQPQHF. DNA for the CDR3: TGTGCCAGCAGAATCCGTCGGGACAGATTAGGGGTGCCCAATCAGCCCCAGCATTTT.

V gene TRBV27 combines with J gene TRBJ1-5; no reliable D call. Germline V gene data show CDR1 as MNHEY and CDR2 as SMNVEV (reference sequence). The CDR3 is made up of 15 amino acids. The V end was cut by 3 bases, the J end by 0 bases, with 9 bases between. The DNA of the CDR3 is TGTGCCAGCAGTTTCGGAGGGTATAGCAATCAGCCCCAGCATTTT. Amino acids: CASSFGGYSNQPQHF.

The chain carries TRBV6-5 and TRBJ1-2; D gene uncertain. V was pared by 6 bases and J by 7 bases, with 15 bases between. Germline CDR1 is MNHEY and CDR2 is SVGAGI. There are 13 residues in the CDR3. The CDR3 DNA is TGTGCCAGCAGATTACCGCTCCGGAGTGGCTACACCTTC. Translating it yields CASRLPLRSGYTF.

CDR3 DNA sequence: TGCAGTGCTAGAACTTCGAGGGTGCAGTACTTC. As protein: CSARTSRVQYF. The V gene is TRBV20-1, the J gene TRBJ2-7, with D perhaps matching TRBD2 (5 bases). The length of the CDR3 is 11 residues. Trimming cost V 2 bases and J 9 bases, with 11 bases left between them. Germline V gives CDR1 DFQATT, CDR2 SNEGSKA (reference sequence).

This clone was observed once. This chain connects TRBV19 to TRBJ1-1; no firm D call. Per the germline V gene, CDR1 is LNHDA and CDR2 is SQIVND (reference sequence). The CDR3 has 12 amino acids. V dropped 3 bases and J dropped 5 bases, with 7 bases sitting between them. Here the CDR3 DNA reads TGTGCCAGTAGTATGTCAGGTACTGAAGCTTTCTTT. This sequence encodes CASSMSGTEAFF.

This clone has only a few counts. The rearrangement links TRBV30 to TRBJ2-7; 9 positions agree with TRBD1. Germline assignment: CDR1 GTSNPN and CDR2 SVGIG (reference sequence). This CDR3 spans 13 amino acids. V lost 4 bases to trimming and J lost 6 bases; unmatched junction nucleotides: 7. In DNA form, the CDR3 reads TGTGCCTGGAATCCTGGACAGGGGTCCGAGCAGTACTTC. It encodes CAWNPGQGSEQYF.

The V and J genes are TRBV10-3 and TRBJ2-3; 10 bases agree with TRBD1. With 6 bases clipped from V and 4 bases from J, the junction kept 10 bases outside the gene matches. Germline CDR1 ENHRY, CDR2 SYGVKD. The CDR3 contains 16 residues. CDR3 sequence: CAIRGQGTPGPDTQYF. The CDR3 DNA reads TGTGCCATCAGGGGACAGGGGACACCAGGGCCAGATACGCAGTATTTT.

J is TRBJ1-2 and V is TRBV28, with 7 bases matching TRBD1. Germline CDR1 reads MDHEN; CDR2 reads SYDVKM. V dropped 3 bases and J dropped 4; count of bases not matched to a gene: 5. CDR3 length: 14 amino acids. As DNA, the CDR3 is TGTGCCAGCAGTTTCCGACAGGGAACCTATGGCTACACCTTC. It yields the protein CASSFRQGTYGYTF.

The chain joins TRBV7-9 to TRBJ1-1; the match to TRBD1 covers 12 bases. The germline V gene encodes CDR1 SEHNR and CDR2 FQNEAQ (reference sequence). V shed 5 bases, J shed 1 base, and the junction held 8 bases outside the gene matches. The CDR3 spans 17 residues. DNA of the CDR3: TGTGCCAGCAGCCCCGGGACAGGGGGCTATGAGAACACTGAAGCTTTCTTT. Protein sequence: CASSPGTGGYENTEAFF.